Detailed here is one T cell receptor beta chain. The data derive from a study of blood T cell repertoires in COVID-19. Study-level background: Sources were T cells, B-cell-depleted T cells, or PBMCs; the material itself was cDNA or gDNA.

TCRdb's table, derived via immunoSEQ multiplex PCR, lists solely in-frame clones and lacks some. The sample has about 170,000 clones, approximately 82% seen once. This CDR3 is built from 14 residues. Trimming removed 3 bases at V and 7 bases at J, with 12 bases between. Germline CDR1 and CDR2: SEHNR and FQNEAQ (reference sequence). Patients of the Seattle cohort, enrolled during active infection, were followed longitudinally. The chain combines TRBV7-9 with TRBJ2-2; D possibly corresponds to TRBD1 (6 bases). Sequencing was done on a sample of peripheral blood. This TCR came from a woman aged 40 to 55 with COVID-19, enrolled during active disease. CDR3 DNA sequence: TGTGCCAGCAGCTTTGGTGGGGGCGTCGGGGAGCTGTTTTTT. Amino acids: CASSFGGGVGELFF.